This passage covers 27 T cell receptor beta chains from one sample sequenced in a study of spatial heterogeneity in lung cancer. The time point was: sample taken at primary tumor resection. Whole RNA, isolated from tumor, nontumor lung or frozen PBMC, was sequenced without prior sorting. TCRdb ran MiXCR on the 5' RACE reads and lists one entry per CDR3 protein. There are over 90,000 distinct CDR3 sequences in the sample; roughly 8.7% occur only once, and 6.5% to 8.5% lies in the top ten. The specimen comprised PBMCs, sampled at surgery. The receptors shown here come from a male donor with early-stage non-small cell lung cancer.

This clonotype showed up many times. The CDR3 is CASSLWTERGYGNQPQHF. CDR3 nucleotide sequence: TGTGCCAGCAGCTTGTGGACAGAAAGAGGATATGGCAATCAGCCCCAGCATTTT. The gene calls are TRBV7-8 and TRBJ1-5, with a tentative D call TRBD1 (6 bases). Germline V gene lookup returns CDR1 SGHVS and CDR2 FQNEAQ. V lost 3 bases and J 2 bases, leaving 20 bases between the germline ends. The CDR3 consists of 18 residues.

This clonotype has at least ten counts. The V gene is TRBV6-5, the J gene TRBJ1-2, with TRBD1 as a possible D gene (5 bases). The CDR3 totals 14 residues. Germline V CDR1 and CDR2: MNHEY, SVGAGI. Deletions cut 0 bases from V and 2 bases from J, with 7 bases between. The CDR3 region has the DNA TGTGCCAGCAGTTACTCACCAGGGAACTATGGCTACACCTTC. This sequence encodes CASSYSPGNYGYTF.

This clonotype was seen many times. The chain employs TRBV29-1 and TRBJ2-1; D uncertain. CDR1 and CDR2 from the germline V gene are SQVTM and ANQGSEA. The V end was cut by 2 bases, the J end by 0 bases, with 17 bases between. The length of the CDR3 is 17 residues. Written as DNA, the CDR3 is TGCAGCGTTGAATATCTGGGTGGCCCGAACTCCTACAATGAGCAGTTCTTC. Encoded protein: CSVEYLGGPNSYNEQFF.

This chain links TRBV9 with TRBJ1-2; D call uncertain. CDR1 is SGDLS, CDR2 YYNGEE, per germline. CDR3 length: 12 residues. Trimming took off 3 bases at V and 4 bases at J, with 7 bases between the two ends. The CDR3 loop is CASSADAYGYTF. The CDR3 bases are TGTGCCAGCAGCGCCGACGCCTATGGCTACACCTTC.

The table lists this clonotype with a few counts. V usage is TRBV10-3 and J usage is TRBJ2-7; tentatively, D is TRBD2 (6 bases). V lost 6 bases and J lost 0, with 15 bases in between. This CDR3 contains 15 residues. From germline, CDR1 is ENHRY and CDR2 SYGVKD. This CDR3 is CAISETGDISYEQYF. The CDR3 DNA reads TGTGCCATCAGCGAGACGGGGGATATCTCCTACGAGCAGTACTTC.

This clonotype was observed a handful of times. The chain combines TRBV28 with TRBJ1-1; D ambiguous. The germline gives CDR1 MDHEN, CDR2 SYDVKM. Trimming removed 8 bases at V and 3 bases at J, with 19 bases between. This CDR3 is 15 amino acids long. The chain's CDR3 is CASLGPRLRDTEAFF. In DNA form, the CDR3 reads TGTGCCAGCCTGGGCCCCAGACTAAGGGACACTGAAGCTTTCTTT. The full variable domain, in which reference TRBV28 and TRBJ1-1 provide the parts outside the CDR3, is DVKVTQSSRYLVKRTGEKVFLECVQDMDHENMFWYRQDPGLGLRLIYFSYDVKMKEKGDIPEGYSVSREKKERFSLILESASTNQTSMYLCASLGPRLRDTEAFFGQGTRLTVV.

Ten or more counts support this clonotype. The CDR3, as DNA: TGTGCCACCAGTGATACCAGACAGGGGGCGACAGATACGCAGTATTTT. Residues: CATSDTRQGATDTQYF. The chain links TRBV24-1 to TRBJ2-3; TRBD1 matches at 10 bases. Germline CDR1 and CDR2: KGHDR and SFDVKD. CDR3 length equals 16 residues. Trimming removed 3 bases from V and 3 bases from J; junction bases left unmatched: 5.

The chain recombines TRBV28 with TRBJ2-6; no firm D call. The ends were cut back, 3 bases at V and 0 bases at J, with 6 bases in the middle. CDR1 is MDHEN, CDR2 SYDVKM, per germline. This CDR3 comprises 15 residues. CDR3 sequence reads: CASSFPSSGANVLTF. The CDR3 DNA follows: TGTGCCAGCAGTTTTCCCAGCTCTGGGGCCAACGTCCTGACTTTC.

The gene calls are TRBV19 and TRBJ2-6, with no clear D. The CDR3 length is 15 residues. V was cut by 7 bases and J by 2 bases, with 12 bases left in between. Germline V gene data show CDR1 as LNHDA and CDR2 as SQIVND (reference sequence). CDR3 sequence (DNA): TGTGCCAGTACCCTGGCAGAAGCTGGGGCCAACGTCCTGACTTTC. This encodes CASTLAEAGANVLTF. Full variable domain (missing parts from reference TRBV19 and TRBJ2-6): DGGITQSPKYLFRKEGQNVTLSCEQNLNHDAMYWYRQDPGQGLRLIYYSQIVNDFQKGDIAEGYSVSREKKESFPLTVTSAQKNPTAFYLCASTLAEAGANVLTFGAGSRLTVL.

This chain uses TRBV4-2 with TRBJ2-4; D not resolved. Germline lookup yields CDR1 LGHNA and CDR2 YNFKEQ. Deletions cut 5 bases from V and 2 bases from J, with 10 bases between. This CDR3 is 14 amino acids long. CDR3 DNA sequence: TGTGCCAGCAGCAAGGAAGGCCCCAAAAACATTCAGTACTTC. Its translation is CASSKEGPKNIQYF.

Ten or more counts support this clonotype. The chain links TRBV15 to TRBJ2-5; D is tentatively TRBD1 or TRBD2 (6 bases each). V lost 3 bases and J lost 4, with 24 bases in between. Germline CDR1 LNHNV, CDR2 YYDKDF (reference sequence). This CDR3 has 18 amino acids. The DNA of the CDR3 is TGTGCCACCAGCAGGGGAGGTGGGCGAAGGGGGACTGGAGAGACCCAGTACTTC. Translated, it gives CATSRGGGRRGTGETQYF.

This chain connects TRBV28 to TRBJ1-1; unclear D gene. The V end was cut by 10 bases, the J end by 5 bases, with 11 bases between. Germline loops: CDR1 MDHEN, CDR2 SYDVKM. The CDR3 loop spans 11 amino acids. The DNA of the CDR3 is TGTGCCACCTCCGTGGGTACTGAAGCTTTCTTT. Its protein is CATSVGTEAFF. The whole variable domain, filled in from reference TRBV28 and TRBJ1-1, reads DVKVTQSSRYLVKRTGEKVFLECVQDMDHENMFWYRQDPGLGLRLIYFSYDVKMKEKGDIPEGYSVSREKKERFSLILESASTNQTSMYLCATSVGTEAFFGQGTRLTVV.

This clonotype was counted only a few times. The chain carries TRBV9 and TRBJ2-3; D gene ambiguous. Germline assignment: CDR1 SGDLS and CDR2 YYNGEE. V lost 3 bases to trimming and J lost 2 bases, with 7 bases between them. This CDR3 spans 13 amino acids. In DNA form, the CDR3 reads TGTGCCAGCAGCGGCAGGACCACAGATACGCAGTATTTT. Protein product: CASSGRTTDTQYF.

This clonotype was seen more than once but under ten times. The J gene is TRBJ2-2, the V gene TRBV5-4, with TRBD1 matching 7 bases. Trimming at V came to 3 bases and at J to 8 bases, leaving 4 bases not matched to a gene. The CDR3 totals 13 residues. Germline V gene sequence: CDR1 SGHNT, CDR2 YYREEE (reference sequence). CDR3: CASSYRGRGELFF. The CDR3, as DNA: TGTGCCAGCAGCTACAGGGGAAGGGGGGAGCTGTTTTTT.

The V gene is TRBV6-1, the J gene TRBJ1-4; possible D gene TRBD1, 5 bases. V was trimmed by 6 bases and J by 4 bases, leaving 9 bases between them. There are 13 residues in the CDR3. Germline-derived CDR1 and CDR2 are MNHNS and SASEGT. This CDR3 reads CASSQQDNEKLFF. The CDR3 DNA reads TGTGCCAGCAGCCAACAGGATAATGAAAAACTGTTTTTT.

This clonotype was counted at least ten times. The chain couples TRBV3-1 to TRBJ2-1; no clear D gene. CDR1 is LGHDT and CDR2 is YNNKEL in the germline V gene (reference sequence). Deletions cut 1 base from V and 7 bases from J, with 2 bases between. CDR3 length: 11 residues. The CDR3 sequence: CASSQGNEQFF. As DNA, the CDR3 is TGTGCCAGCAGCCAAGGAAATGAGCAGTTCTTC.

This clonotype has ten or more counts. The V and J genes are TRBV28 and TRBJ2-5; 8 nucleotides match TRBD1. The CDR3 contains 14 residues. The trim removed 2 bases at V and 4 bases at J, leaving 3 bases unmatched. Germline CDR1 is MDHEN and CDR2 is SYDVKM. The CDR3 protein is CASSLARGRETQYF. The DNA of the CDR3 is TGTGCCAGCAGTTTAGCCAGGGGGCGAGAGACCCAGTACTTC.

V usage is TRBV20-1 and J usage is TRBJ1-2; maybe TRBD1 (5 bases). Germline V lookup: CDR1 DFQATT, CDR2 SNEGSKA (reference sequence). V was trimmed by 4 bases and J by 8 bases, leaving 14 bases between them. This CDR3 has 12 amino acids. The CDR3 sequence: CSAKRDQGGYTF. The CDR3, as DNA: TGCAGTGCTAAACGGGACCAGGGAGGCTACACCTTC.

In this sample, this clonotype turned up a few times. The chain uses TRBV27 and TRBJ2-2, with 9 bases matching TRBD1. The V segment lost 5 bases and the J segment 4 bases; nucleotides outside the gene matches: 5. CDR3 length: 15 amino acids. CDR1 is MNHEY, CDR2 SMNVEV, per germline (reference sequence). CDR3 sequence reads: CASSPRDRVTGELFF. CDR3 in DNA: TGTGCCAGCAGTCCCCGGGACAGGGTCACCGGGGAGCTGTTTTTT.

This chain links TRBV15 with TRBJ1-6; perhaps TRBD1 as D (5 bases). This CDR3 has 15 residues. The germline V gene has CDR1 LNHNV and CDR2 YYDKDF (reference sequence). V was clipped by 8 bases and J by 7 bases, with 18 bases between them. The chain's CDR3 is CATAVGRGRNSPLHF. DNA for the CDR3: TGTGCCACCGCGGTGGGGCGCGGAAGAAATTCACCCCTCCACTTT.

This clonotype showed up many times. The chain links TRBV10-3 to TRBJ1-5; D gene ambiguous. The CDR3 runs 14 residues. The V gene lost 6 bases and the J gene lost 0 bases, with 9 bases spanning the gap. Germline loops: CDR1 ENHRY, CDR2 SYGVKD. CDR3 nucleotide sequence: TGTGCCATCAGCTCCGGCGGTAGCAATCAGCCCCAGCATTTT. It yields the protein CAISSGGSNQPQHF.

CDR3 protein: CASSRGVTPYGYTF. For the CDR3, the DNA is TGTGCCAGCAGTCGGGGAGTGACGCCATATGGCTACACCTTC. This sequence joins TRBV28 and TRBJ1-2, with D unclear. The CDR3 totals 14 residues. CDR1 MDHEN and CDR2 SYDVKM come from the germline V gene. Trimming left V 5 bases short and J 5 bases short, with 15 bases between.

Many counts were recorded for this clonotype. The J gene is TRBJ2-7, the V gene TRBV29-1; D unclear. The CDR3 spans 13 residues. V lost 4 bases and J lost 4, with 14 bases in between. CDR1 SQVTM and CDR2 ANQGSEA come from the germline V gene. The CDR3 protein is CSVVGGSAYEQYF. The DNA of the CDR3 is TGCAGCGTTGTAGGCGGTTCGGCTTACGAGCAGTACTTC.

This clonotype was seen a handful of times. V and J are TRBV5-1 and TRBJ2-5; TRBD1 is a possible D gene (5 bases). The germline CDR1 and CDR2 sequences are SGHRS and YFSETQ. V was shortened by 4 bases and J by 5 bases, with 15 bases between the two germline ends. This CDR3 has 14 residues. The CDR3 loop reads CASSLRQSGETQYF. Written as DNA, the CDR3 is TGCGCCAGCAGCCTAAGACAGTCCGGCGAGACCCAGTACTTC. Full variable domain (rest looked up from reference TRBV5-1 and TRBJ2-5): KAGVTQTPRYLIKTRGQQVTLSCSPISGHRSVSWYQQTPGQGLQFLFEYFSETQRNKGNFPGRFSGRQFSNSRSEMNVSTLELGDSALYLCASSLRQSGETQYFGPGTRLLVL.

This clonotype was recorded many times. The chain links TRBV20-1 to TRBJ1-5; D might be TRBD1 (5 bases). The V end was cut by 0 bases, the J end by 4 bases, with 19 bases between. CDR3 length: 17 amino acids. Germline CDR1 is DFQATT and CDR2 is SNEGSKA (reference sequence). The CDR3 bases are TGCAGTGCTAGAGATTTACGGACAACTTCCCCTAATCAGCCCCAGCATTTT. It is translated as CSARDLRTTSPNQPQHF.

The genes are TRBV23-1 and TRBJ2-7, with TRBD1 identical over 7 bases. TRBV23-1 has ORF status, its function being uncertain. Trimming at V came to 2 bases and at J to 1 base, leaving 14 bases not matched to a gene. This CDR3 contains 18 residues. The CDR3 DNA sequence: TGCGCCAGCAGTCAAGGGAACCGACAGGGCTACCGGTCCTACGAGCAGTACTTC. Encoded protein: CASSQGNRQGYRSYEQYF.

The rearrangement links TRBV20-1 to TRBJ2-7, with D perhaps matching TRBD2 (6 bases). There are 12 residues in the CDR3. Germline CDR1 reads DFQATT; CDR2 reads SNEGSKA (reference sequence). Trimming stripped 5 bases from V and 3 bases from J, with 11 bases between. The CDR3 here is CSAPGLNYEQYF. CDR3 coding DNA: TGCAGTGCTCCGGGACTTAACTACGAGCAGTACTTC.